The 12 T cell receptor beta chains below all came from one sample that was sequenced in a study of T cells in Graves' hyperthyroidism and ophthalmopathy. RNA transcripts yielded amplified TCR beta CDR3 regions. The HTBI set primed first-round TCR CDR3 RT-PCR. TCRdb independently ran MiXCR on the multiplex PCR reads; one entry per CDR3 protein. Counted here are nearly 750,000 distinct CDR3 sequences, approximately 36% occurring once; the ten biggest clones make up around 32%. The sequenced sample was blood. Source of these receptors: a woman in her thirties or forties with Graves' hyperthyroidism.

In this sample, this clonotype turned up once. This may be a read error: a much more frequent sequence differs by one nucleotide. The chain links TRBV2 to TRBJ1-2; the D gene is possibly TRBD1 (5 bases). The germline V and J ends were trimmed by 7 bases and 7 bases, with 22 bases remaining between them. The CDR3 is made up of 15 amino acids. Germline V gene sequence: CDR1 SNHLY, CDR2 FYNNEI. CDR3 sequence (DNA): TGTGCCAGCAATGATCCCGGACAAGGAGCGACTGGCTACACCTTC. It translates to CASNDPGQGATGYTF.

This chain uses TRBV12-3 or TRBV12-4 with TRBJ1-4; D uncertain. The CDR3 runs 16 residues. V lost 0 bases and J lost 4, with 12 bases in between. The CDR3 reads CASSLATGRINEKLFF. Written as DNA, the CDR3 is TGTGCCAGCAGTTTAGCTACGGGCAGGATTAATGAAAAACTGTTTTTT.

This clonotype was observed at least ten times. The V call is TRBV7-9, the J call TRBJ2-5; the D gene is possibly TRBD1 (5 bases). The CDR3 sequence is 14 residues long. Germline V gene lookup returns CDR1 SEHNR and CDR2 FQNEAQ (reference sequence). V lost 5 bases to trimming and J lost 5 bases, with 15 bases between them. CDR3 nucleotide sequence: TGTGCCAGCAGCCCCCGGTGGGCAGGGGAGACCCAGTACTTC. Its protein product is CASSPRWAGETQYF.

V usage is TRBV27 and J usage is TRBJ2-7; maybe TRBD2 (5 bases). Germline loops: CDR1 MNHEY, CDR2 SMNVEV (reference sequence). This CDR3 contains 15 residues. The germline V and J ends were trimmed by 3 bases and 0 bases, with 12 bases remaining between them. For the CDR3, the DNA is TGTGCCAGCAGTTTTTCGGACTCGCCCTCCTACGAGCAGTACTTC. This encodes CASSFSDSPSYEQYF.

V gene TRBV12-3 or TRBV12-4 combines with J gene TRBJ1-5; possibly TRBD1 for D (6 bases). The CDR3 loop spans 15 amino acids. With 2 bases removed from V and 5 bases from J, the gap between germline ends came to 13 bases. This CDR3 is CASSLSFRGYQPQHF. Written as DNA, the CDR3 is TGTGCCAGCAGTTTATCGTTCAGGGGTTATCAGCCCCAGCATTTT.

The chain joins TRBV20-1 to TRBJ2-5, with 10 positions matching TRBD2. This CDR3 region has 16 residues. After removal of 3 bases from V and 3 bases from J, the junction contained 10 bases not matched to a gene. Germline-derived CDR1 and CDR2 are DFQATT and SNEGSKA (reference sequence). CDR3 coding DNA: TGCAGTGCTAGGCAGAGGGAACTAGCGGGGAAAGAGACCCAGTACTTC. It yields the protein CSARQRELAGKETQYF.

This chain links TRBV10-3 with TRBJ1-2, with D maybe TRBD1 (6 bases). The CDR3 sequence is 16 residues long. Trimming cost V 5 bases and J 4 bases, with 20 bases left between them. CDR1 is ENHRY, CDR2 SYGVKD, per germline. The CDR3 DNA reads TGTGCCATCAGTACCCTATTCAGGGGTCGTGGCTATGGCTACACCTTC. This sequence encodes CAISTLFRGRGYGYTF.

The chain combines TRBV5-1 with TRBJ1-4; 9 positions match TRBD1. The CDR3 runs 14 residues. Germline loops: CDR1 SGHRS, CDR2 YFSETQ. The J segment lost 8 bases and the V segment lost 5 bases, leaving 7 bases of the junction unmatched. The CDR3: CASSRDRDEEKLFF. DNA of the CDR3: TGCGCCAGCAGTCGGGACAGGGATGAAGAAAAACTGTTTTTT. Supplemented by reference TRBV5-1 and TRBJ1-4, the full variable domain reads KAGVTQTPRYLIKTRGQQVTLSCSPISGHRSVSWYQQTPGQGLQFLFEYFSETQRNKGNFPGRFSGRQFSNSRSEMNVSTLELGDSALYLCASSRDRDEEKLFFGSGTQLSVL.

The table lists this clonotype with many counts. The chain employs TRBV7-8 and TRBJ1-5, with D uncertain. The germline V gene has CDR1 SGHVS and CDR2 FQNEAQ. The CDR3 extends over 15 amino acids. V was cut by 4 bases and J by 5 bases, with 15 bases left in between. CDR3: CASSSERRTHQPQHF. The CDR3, as DNA: TGTGCCAGCAGCTCGGAGCGTCGCACCCATCAGCCCCAGCATTTT. Full variable domain (rest looked up from reference TRBV7-8 and TRBJ1-5): GAGVSQSPRYKVAKRGQDVALRCDPISGHVSLFWYQQALGQGPEFLTYFQNEAQLDKSGLPSDRFFAERPEGSVSTLKIQRTQQEDSAVYLCASSSERRTHQPQHFGDGTRLSIL.

The chain links TRBV19 to TRBJ1-6; no definite D call. Trimming stripped 6 bases from V and 7 bases from J, with 16 bases between. From germline, CDR1 is LNHDA and CDR2 SQIVND (reference sequence). The CDR3 runs to 15 residues. In nucleotides, the CDR3 is TGTGCCAGTAGATCCGGGGAATTCGGAAATTCACCCCTCCACTTT. Its translation: CASRSGEFGNSPLHF.

This clonotype was detected ten times or more. The V gene is TRBV4-1, the J gene TRBJ1-1; possibly TRBD1 for D (5 bases). Germline V gives CDR1 MGHRA, CDR2 YSYEKL. V lost 2 bases, J lost 1 base, and 8 bases lay in between. The CDR3 length is 14 residues. The chain's CDR3 is CASSQWGSNTEAFF. Here the CDR3 DNA reads TGCGCCAGCAGCCAATGGGGGTCGAACACTGAAGCTTTCTTT.

This sequence joins TRBV30 and TRBJ2-7; D not certain. Germline values: CDR1 GTSNPN, CDR2 SVGIG (reference sequence). This CDR3 spans 11 amino acids. With 4 bases removed from V and 7 bases from J, the gap between germline ends came to 11 bases. The chain's CDR3 is CAWKEMGEQYF. The CDR3, as DNA: TGTGCCTGGAAAGAGATGGGGGAGCAGTACTTC.